This passage covers 3 T cell receptor beta chains from one sample sequenced in a study of T cells after yellow fever vaccination (dated by TCRdb to between 2018 and 2021). Per the publication, the treatment or condition label means: live attenuated yellow fever vaccine strain. The library was made by 5' RACE. Reads for this sample came from an Illumina HiSeq 2500. Clones were called with MiXCR by TCRdb after fastp trimmed the public reads at Q25, and only in-frame beta chains were retained. Under each unique CDR3 protein, matching rows form one entry showing the most common genes and DNA. Within this sample are some 500,000 distinct CDR3 sequences, with 13% of them counted one time only. Roughly 13% of the sample is taken by the ten largest. This sample comprised PBMCs, obtained on the day of the yellow fever booster vaccination. The source of these receptors is a man aged 25 to 40 who received the YFV17D yellow fever vaccine.

This clonotype has more than one count but fewer than ten. The chain joins TRBV10-3 to TRBJ2-1; 9 bases map to TRBD2. The CDR3 sequence is 13 residues long. Germline V gene sequence: CDR1 ENHRY, CDR2 SYGVKD. With 4 bases clipped from V and 9 bases from J, the junction kept 4 bases outside the gene matches. The CDR3 spells CAISGVAGVEQFF. The CDR3 coding sequence is TGTGCCATCAGTGGGGTAGCGGGAGTTGAGCAGTTCTTC.

A few counts support this clonotype. This chain uses TRBV9 with TRBJ2-1; D remains ambiguous. From germline, CDR1 is SGDLS and CDR2 YYNGEE. The CDR3 loop spans 16 amino acids. The V gene lost 0 bases and the J gene lost 0 bases, with 10 bases spanning the gap. CDR3 sequence (DNA): TGTGCCAGCAGCGTAGACCCATCCAACTCCTACAATGAGCAGTTCTTC. Translated: CASSVDPSNSYNEQFF.

There are a few counts of this clonotype. This chain uses TRBV7-2 with TRBJ2-7; 10 nucleotides line up with TRBD2. The CDR3 has 13 amino acids. After removal of 7 bases from V and 6 bases from J, the junction contained 6 bases not matched to a gene. Germline values: CDR1 SGHTA, CDR2 FQGNSA. DNA for the CDR3: TGTGCCAGCACAGCGGGAGGGCTCCTCGAGCAGTACTTC. It yields the protein CASTAGGLLEQYF.